Sequencing of this T cell receptor (beta chain) was carried out in a study of blood T cell repertoires in COVID-19. Across the whole study: Acute and convalescent COVID-19 samples came from the United States, Italy and Spain. PBMCs, B-cell-depleted T cells, or T cells provided the cDNA or gDNA that made up the material.

Trimming cost V 0 bases and J 2 bases, with 21 bases left between them. Germline V gene lookup returns CDR1 LGHNA and CDR2 YSLEER. The CDR3 extends over 19 amino acids. As processed by the authors: Reference gene primer amplification in the assay estimated nucleated cell counts. The protocol was immunoSEQ multiplex PCR, while the TCRdb copy is restricted to in-frame clones and leaves out a portion. Clone size and the V and J calls come from that table; the DNA yielded D and trimming. Altogether about 200,000 clones are present, 70% to 90% being singletons, with the ten largest covering around 5.2%. The receptor comes from an elderly woman with acute or convalescent COVID-19. Sequenced material: peripheral blood. This sequence joins TRBV4-3 and TRBJ2-3, with a possible D match to TRBD2 (5 bases). As DNA, the CDR3 is TGCGCCAGCAGCCAAGACCCCGTGGGAGCCCTTCCTTTCACAGATACGCAGTATTTT. It is translated as CASSQDPVGALPFTDTQYF.